This TCR beta chain was identified during a study of T cells in Graves' hyperthyroidism and ophthalmopathy. Study-level results: Expanded thyroid clonotypes (above 0.001) were mostly also found in blood. The model predicted ophthalmopathy a median around six months before onset.

The CDR3 totals 14 residues. Using RNA transcripts as the source, TCR beta CDR3 regions were amplified. The TCR CDR3 first-round RT-PCR relied on the HTBI primer set. In TCRdb, the multiplex PCR reads were re-called with MiXCR into one record per CDR3 protein. Found here are approximately 480,000 distinct CDR3 sequences, under 25% of them singletons; the top ten hold less than 30%. To note about this clonotype: As yet, its antigen is unknown. This may come from a read error, since a much larger clone is one base off.

The rearrangement uses TRBV12-3 or TRBV12-4 and TRBJ2-7; no definite D call. Sequencing was done on a sample of blood. This TCR was sampled from a man between 18 and 35 years old with Graves' hyperthyroidism. For the CDR3, the DNA is TGTGCCAGCAGTTTAGCCCCAGGCCCCTACGAGCTGTACTTC. This translates into CASSLAPGPYELYF.